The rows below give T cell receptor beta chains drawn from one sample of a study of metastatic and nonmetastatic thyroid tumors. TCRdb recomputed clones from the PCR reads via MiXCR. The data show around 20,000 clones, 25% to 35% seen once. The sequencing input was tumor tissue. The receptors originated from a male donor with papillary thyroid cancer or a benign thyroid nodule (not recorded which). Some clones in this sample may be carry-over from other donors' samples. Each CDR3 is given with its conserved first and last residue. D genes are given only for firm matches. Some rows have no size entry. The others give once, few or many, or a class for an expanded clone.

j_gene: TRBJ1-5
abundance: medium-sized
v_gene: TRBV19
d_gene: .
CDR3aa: CASSTNRFNQPQHF
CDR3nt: TGTGCCAGTAGTACGAACAGGTTCAATCAGCCCCAGCATTTT

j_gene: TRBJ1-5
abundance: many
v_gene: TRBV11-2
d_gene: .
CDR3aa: CASRPPGRDGNQPQHF
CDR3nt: TGTGCCAGCAGGCCCCCCGGCAGGGATGGCAATCAGCCCCAGCATTTT

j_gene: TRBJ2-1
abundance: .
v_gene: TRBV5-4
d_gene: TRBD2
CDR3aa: CASSLGGGRAHEQFF
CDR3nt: TGTGCCAGCAGCTTGGGGGGCGGGAGGGCCCACGAGCAGTTCTTC

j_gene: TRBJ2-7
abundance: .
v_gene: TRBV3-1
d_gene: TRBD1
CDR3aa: CASSQTGPNEQYF
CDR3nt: TGTGCCAGCAGCCAGACAGGGCCTAACGAGCAGTACTTC

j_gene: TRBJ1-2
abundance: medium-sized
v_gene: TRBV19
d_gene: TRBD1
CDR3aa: CASSQTGGVTGYTF
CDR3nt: TGTGCCAGTAGTCAGACAGGGGGTGTGACAGGCTACACCTTC

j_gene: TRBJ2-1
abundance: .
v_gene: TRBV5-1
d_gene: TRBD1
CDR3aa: CASSVGQGNNEQFF
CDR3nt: TGCGCCAGCAGCGTGGGACAGGGGAACAATGAGCAGTTCTTC

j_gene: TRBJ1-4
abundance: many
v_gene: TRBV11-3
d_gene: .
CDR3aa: CASSLGQATNEKLFF
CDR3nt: TGTGCCAGCAGCTTAGGACAAGCAACTAATGAAAAACTGTTTTTT

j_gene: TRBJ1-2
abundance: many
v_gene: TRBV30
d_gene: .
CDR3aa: CAWLTSYGYTF
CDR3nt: TGTGCCTGGCTCACAAGCTATGGCTACACCTTC

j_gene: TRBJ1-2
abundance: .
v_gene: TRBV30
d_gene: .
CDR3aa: CACQTPRVSRGYTF
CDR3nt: TGTGCCTGCCAAACCCCGAGAGTGTCGCGAGGCTACACCTTC

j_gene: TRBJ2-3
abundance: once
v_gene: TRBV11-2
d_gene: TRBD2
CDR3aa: CASSPGTSGGGRADTQYF
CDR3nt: TGTGCCAGCAGCCCGGGGACTAGCGGGGGTGGGAGGGCAGATACGCAGTATTTT

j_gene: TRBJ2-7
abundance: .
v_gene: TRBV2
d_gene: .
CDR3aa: CASSEGSDYEQYF
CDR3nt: TGTGCCAGCAGTGAAGGGTCAGACTACGAGCAGTACTTC

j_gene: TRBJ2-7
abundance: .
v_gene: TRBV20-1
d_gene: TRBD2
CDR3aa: CSAIPRTSELEQYF
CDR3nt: TGCAGTGCCATCCCCAGGACTAGCGAGCTCGAGCAGTACTTC

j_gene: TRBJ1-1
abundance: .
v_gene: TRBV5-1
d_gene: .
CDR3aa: CASSGGEAASWAFF
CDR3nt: TGCGCCAGCAGCGGCGGGGAGGCCGCCTCATGGGCTTTCTTT

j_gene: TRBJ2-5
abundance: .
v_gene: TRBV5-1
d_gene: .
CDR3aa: CASSLGGTQYF
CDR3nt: TGCGCCAGCAGCTTAGGCGGTACCCAGTACTTC

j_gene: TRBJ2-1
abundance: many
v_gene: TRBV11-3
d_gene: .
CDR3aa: CASSLGFGNEQFF
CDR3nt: TGTGCCAGCAGCTTAGGGTTCGGAAATGAGCAGTTCTTC

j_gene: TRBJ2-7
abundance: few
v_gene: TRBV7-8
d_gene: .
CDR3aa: CASSPSWAGTNEQYF
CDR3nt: TGTGCCAGCAGCCCTAGCTGGGCGGGGACAAACGAGCAGTACTTC

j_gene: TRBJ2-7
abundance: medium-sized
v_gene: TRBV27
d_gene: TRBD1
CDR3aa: CASSRGQGFYEQYF
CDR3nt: TGTGCCAGCAGTAGAGGACAGGGTTTCTACGAGCAGTACTTC

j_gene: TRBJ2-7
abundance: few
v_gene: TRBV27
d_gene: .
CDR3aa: CASSSTPRPQGAYEQYF
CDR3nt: TGTGCCAGCAGTTCAACCCCCCGGCCTCAAGGGGCCTACGAGCAGTACTTC

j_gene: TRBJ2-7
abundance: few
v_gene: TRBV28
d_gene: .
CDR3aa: CASSLKPRELDEQYF
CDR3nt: TGTGCCAGCAGTCTCAAGCCCAGGGAGTTGGACGAGCAGTACTTC

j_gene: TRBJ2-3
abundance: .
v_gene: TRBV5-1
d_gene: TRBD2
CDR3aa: CASGDNGRSTDTQYF
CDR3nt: TGCGCCAGCGGAGACAACGGGAGGTCCACAGATACGCAGTATTTT

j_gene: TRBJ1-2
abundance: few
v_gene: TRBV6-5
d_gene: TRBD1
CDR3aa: CARRTPGGNYGYTF
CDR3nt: TGTGCCAGAAGGACCCCAGGGGGCAACTATGGCTACACCTTC

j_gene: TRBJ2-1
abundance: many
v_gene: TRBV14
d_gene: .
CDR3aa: CASSHSYNEQFF
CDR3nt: TGTGCCAGCAGCCACTCCTACAATGAGCAGTTCTTC

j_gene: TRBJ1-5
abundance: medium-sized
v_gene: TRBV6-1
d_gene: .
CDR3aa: CASSVWGNQPQHF
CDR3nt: TGTGCCAGCAGTGTGTGGGGCAATCAGCCCCAGCATTTT

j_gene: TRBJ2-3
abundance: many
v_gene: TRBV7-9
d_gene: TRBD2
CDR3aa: CASSLGLVPDTQYF
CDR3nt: TGTGCCAGCAGCCTCGGACTAGTACCAGATACGCAGTATTTT

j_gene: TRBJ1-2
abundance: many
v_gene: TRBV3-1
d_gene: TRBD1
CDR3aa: CASSPGQQYGYTF
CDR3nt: TGTGCCAGCAGCCCGGGACAGCAATATGGCTACACCTTC

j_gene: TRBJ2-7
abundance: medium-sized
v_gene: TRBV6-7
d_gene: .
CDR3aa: CASSYFAGDYEQYF
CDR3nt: TGTGCCAGCAGTTACTTTGCAGGGGACTACGAGCAGTACTTC

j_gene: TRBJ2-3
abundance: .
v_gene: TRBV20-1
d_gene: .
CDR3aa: CSARDQAFTDTQYF
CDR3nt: TGCAGTGCTAGAGATCAAGCCTTCACAGATACGCAGTATTTT

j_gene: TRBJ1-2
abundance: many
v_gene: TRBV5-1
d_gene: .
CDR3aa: CASSFQGDYGYTF
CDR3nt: TGCGCCAGCAGCTTCCAGGGCGACTATGGCTACACCTTC

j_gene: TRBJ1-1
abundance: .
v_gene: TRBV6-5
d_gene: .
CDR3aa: CASSYSGGSPEAFF
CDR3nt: TGTGCCAGCAGTTACTCCGGTGGGTCCCCTGAAGCTTTCTTT

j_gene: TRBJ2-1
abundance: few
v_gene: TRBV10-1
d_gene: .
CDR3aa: CASSDRVYNEQFF
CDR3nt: TGCGCCAGCAGTGATAGAGTCTACAATGAGCAGTTCTTC

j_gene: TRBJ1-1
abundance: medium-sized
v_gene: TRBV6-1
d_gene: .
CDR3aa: CASSVLGGGNTEAFF
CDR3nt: TGTGCCAGCAGTGTGCTGGGGGGGGGGAACACTGAAGCTTTCTTT

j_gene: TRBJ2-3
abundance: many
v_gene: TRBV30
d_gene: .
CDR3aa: CAWSPKGVRADTQYF
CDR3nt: TGTGCCTGGAGTCCGAAAGGGGTTCGTGCAGATACGCAGTATTTT

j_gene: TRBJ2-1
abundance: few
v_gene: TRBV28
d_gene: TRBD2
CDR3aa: CASLTSGRPGSYNEQFF
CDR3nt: TGTGCCAGCCTGACTAGCGGGCGCCCGGGCTCCTACAATGAGCAGTTCTTC

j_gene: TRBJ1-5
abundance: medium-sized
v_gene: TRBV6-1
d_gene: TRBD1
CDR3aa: CASSSLQGASNQPQHF
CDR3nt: TGTGCCAGCAGTTCCCTCCAGGGGGCAAGCAATCAGCCCCAGCATTTT

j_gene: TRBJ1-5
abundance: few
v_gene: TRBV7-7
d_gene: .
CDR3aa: CASRPDNPSCNQPQHF
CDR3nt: TGTGCCAGCAGACCAGACAATCCTTCGTGCAATCAGCCCCAGCATTTT

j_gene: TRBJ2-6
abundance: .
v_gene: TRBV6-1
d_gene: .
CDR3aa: CASRPPGANVLTF
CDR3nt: TGTGCCAGCAGACCCCCTGGGGCCAACGTCCTGACTTTC

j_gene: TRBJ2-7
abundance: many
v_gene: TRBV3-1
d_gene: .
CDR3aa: CASSQGVNEQYF
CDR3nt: TGTGCCAGCAGCCAAGGAGTTAACGAGCAGTACTTC

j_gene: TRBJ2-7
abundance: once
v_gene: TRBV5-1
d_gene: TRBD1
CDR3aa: CASSLTGAYEQYF
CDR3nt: TGCGCCAGCAGCCTCACAGGGGCCTACGAGCAGTACTTC

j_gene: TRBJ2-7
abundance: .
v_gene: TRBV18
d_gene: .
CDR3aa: CASSTELYEQYF
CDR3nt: TGTGCCAGCTCAACCGAACTCTACGAGCAGTACTTC

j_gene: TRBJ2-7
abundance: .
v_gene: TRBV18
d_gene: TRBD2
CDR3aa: CASSPPGTSALYEQYF
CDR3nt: TGTGCCAGCTCACCACCGGGGACTAGCGCCCTTTACGAGCAGTACTTC

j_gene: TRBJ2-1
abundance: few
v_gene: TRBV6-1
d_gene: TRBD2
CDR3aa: CASSLAGDEQFF
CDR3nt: TGTGCAAGCTCTCTAGCGGGAGATGAGCAGTTCTTC

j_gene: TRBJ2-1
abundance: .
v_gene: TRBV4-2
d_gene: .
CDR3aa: CASSQAQSIEQFF
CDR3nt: TGTGCCAGCAGCCAAGCTCAGTCGATTGAGCAGTTCTTC

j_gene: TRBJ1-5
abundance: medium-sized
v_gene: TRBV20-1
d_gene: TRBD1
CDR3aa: CSAIEGASNQPQHF
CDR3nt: TGCAGTGCTATCGAGGGGGCCAGCAATCAGCCCCAGCATTTT

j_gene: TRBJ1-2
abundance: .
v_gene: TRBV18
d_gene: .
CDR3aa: CASSPVSEGGYTF
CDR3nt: TGTGCCAGCTCACCAGTTTCAGAGGGTGGCTACACCTTC

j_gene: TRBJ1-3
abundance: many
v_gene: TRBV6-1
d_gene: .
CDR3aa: CASSAAGEVDTIYF
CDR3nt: TGTGCCAGCAGTGCGGCGGGCGAGGTTGACACCATATATTTT

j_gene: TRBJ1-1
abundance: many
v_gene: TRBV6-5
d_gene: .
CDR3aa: CASSYSSGVSSPKGAFF
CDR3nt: TGTGCCAGCAGTTACTCGTCGGGGGTCTCGTCTCCAAAAGGAGCTTTCTTT

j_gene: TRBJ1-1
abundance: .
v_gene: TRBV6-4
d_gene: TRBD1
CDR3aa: CASSPTGGNTEAFF
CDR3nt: TGTGCCAGCAGTCCGACAGGGGGAAACACTGAAGCTTTCTTT

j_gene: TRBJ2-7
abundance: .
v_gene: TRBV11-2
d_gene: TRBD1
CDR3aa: CASSFLGQGAGEQYF
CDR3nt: TGTGCCAGCAGCTTTCTGGGACAGGGGGCGGGCGAGCAGTACTTC

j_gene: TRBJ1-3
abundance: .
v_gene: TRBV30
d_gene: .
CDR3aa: CAWSVGYTIYF
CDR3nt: TGTGCCTGGAGTGTAGGTTACACCATATATTTT

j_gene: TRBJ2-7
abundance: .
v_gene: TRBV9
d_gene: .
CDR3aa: CASSDPGRTDEQYF
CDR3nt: TGTGCCAGCAGTGACCCGGGCCGAACCGACGAGCAGTACTTC

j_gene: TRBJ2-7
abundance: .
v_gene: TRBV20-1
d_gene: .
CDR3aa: CSANEGHQDHEQYF
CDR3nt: TGCAGTGCAAACGAGGGACACCAGGACCACGAGCAGTACTTC

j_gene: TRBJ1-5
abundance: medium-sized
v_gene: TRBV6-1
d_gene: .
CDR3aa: CASRGAGDLYSNQPQHF
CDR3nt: TGTGCCAGCAGAGGGGCAGGAGACTTATATAGCAATCAGCCCCAGCATTTT

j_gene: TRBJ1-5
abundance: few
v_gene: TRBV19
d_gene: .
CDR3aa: CASSIVGTNQPQHF
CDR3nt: TGTGCCAGTAGTATTGTAGGGACCAATCAGCCCCAGCATTTT

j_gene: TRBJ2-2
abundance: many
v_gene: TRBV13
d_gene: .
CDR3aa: CASSVGRNTGELFF
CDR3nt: TGTGCCAGCAGCGTAGGACGGAACACCGGGGAGCTGTTTTTT

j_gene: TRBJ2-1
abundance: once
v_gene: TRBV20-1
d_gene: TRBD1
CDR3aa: CSARKMDRVRNEQFF
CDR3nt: TGCAGTGCTAGAAAGATGGACAGGGTCAGAAATGAGCAGTTCTTC

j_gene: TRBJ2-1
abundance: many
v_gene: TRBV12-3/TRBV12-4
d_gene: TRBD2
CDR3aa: CASSLYGGGLAGSYNEQFF
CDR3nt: TGTGCCAGCAGTTTATATGGCGGGGGACTAGCGGGATCCTACAATGAGCAGTTCTTC

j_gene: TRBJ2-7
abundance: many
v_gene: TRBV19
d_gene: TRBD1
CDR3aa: CASSHRQGSSYEQYF
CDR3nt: TGTGCCAGTAGTCATCGACAGGGGTCCTCCTACGAGCAGTACTTC

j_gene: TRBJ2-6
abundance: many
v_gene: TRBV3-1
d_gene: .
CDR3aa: CASSQTTSGANVLTF
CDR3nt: TGTGCCAGCAGCCAAACAACCTCTGGGGCCAACGTCCTGACTTTC

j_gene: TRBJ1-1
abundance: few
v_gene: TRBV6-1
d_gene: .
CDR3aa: CASSAQNTEDFF
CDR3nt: TGTGCCAGCAGCGCCCAGAACACTGAAGATTTCTTT